This T cell receptor beta chain was recorded in a study of shared clonotypes between healthy human individuals. Profiled with immunoSEQ multiplex PCR; TCRdb holds only in-frame clones, not every one. The sample holds about 490,000 clones, around 85% seen once. Sample: PBMCs. The clonotype originates from a woman in her forties in good health. Some clones in this sample may be carry-over from other donors' samples.

CDR3 nucleotides: TGTGCCAGCCTCCCGGGACAGCTAAACTATGGCTACACCTTC. It codes for CASLPGQLNYGYTF. The rearrangement joins TRBV6-1 to TRBJ1-2; 7 bases match TRBD1. V shed 8 bases, J shed 2 bases, and the junction held 8 bases outside the gene matches. Looked up from germline, CDR1 is MNHNS and CDR2 is SASEGT. CDR3 length: 14 residues.